This T cell receptor beta chain was sequenced during a study of Ad26.COV2.S vaccination and SARS-CoV-2 variants. Turning to the study itself: Into the muscle, Ad26.COV2.S was dosed once or twice, 56 days apart.

V was pared by 5 bases and J by 6 bases, with 14 bases between. CDR1 LNHNV and CDR2 YYDKDF come from the germline V gene (reference sequence). The CDR3 consists of 14 residues. Concerning this clone itself: The target antigen is unknown.

The treatment here: roughly 20 received Ad26.COV2.S at low or high dose, single or two shots; about 5 received placebo; per-sample allocation not given. Day 63 after the first injection of vaccine or placebo was the sampling time. What was given as vaccine was an Ad26 vector encoding Wuhan-strain SARS-CoV-2 spike. This table comes from immunoSEQ multiplex PCR, and its TCRdb copy is limited to in-frame clones, with some not included. Of hundreds of thousands of clones in the sample, roughly 84% were seen once. Overall study findings and caveats: Breadth measured for non-spike TCRs was similar across vaccine and placebo recipients.

The rearrangement links TRBV15 to TRBJ2-1; D may be TRBD1 or TRBD2 (5 bases each). Sample: peripheral blood, taken in a trial of Ad26.COV2.S vaccine versus placebo. The receptor comes from a person between 18 and 65 years old who received the Ad26.COV2.S COVID-19 vaccine or a placebo. The CDR3 region is CATSGWDRSNEQFF. CDR3 nucleotides: TGTGCCACCAGCGGATGGGACCGGAGCAATGAGCAGTTCTTC.